The present T cell receptor (beta chain) was sequenced within a study of CD8 T cell repertoires and HIV-1 epitope variants. In the study overall: Separate wells received one of Twenty-five Gag or Nef variant peptides. Cultures ran approximately 10 days, with IL-2, IL-7 and IL-15 added on days 3 and 7. Findings of the study overall: No clonotypes responded to the TAALDMSHF plasma variant; roughly 5 recognized KF9, one HW9.

Sequencing of TCR beta CDR3 used immunoSEQ survey depth. Profiling relied on immunoSEQ multiplex PCR, and the TCRdb table lists in-frame clones only, not all of them. The sample has around 4,800 clones; roughly 69% are singletons. Trimming at V came to 1 base and at J to 4 bases, leaving 2 bases not matched to a gene. The CDR3 covers 14 residues. Germline loops: CDR1 MNHNS, CDR2 SASEGT. Worth noting for this clone: Its antigen is as yet unknown.

J is TRBJ1-2 and V is TRBV6-1; 8 nucleotides match TRBD1. The TCR comes from a male donor with HIV. Sequenced: cultured CD8+ T cells derived from PBMCs. DNA of the CDR3: TGTGCCAGCAGTGAAGTAGGGACAGGCTATGGCTACACCTTC. Encoded protein: CASSEVGTGYGYTF.